The following is a T cell receptor beta chain sequence with its context. The target antigen is unknown. This sample stems from a study of beta chain features in type 1 diabetes. What was sequenced were expressed TCRB transcripts, since all of the isolated RNA had been reverse transcribed. TCRdb's copy holds only in-frame clones and misses some; the assay was immunoSEQ multiplex PCR. The sample holds about 340,000 clones; roughly 12% are singletons and the top ten take roughly 0.016%. Study conclusions and caveats: A moderate, significant TCRB CDR3 shortening appeared in type 1 diabetes across four CD4+ subsets.

The CDR3 sequence is 15 residues long. Trimming cost V 7 bases and J 7 bases; bases outside gene matches: 12. CDR1 and CDR2 from the germline V gene are MDHEN and SYDVKM. The receptor was isolated from a woman aged 18-35 years with type 1 diabetes. This chain links TRBV28 with TRBJ2-1; TRBD2 agrees at 8 bases. The sample comprised naive CD4+ T cells from blood. The CDR3 DNA follows: TGTGCCAGCATGACGGGGGGGCTGTCCGGAAATGAGCAGTTCTTC. Amino acid sequence: CASMTGGLSGNEQFF.